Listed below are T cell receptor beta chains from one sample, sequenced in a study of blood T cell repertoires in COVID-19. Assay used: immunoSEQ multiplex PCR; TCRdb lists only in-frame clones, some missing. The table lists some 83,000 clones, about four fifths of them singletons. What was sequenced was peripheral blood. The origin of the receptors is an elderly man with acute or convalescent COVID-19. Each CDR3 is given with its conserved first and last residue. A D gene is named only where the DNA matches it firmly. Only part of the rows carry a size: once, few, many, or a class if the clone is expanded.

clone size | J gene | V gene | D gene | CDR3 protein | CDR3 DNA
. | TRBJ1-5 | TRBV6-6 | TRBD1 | CASREPGQGEQPQHF | TGTGCCAGCAGAGAACCGGGACAGGGGGAACAGCCCCAGCATTTT
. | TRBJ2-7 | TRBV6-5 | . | CASRRGFNEQYF | TGTGCCAGCAGGCGGGGCTTCAACGAGCAGTACTTC
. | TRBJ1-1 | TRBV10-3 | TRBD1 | CAISGQGVEAFF | TGTGCCATCAGTGGACAGGGGGTTGAAGCTTTCTTT
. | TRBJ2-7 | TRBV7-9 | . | CASSFTSQGEQYF | TGTGCCAGCAGCTTTACCTCCCAGGGGGAGCAGTACTTC
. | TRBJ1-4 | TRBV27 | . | CASSPDSMAEEKLFF | TGTGCCAGCAGTCCCGATAGCATGGCGGAGGAAAAACTGTTTTTT
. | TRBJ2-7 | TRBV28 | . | CASSGGTARYEQYF | TGTGCCAGCAGTGGAGGGACAGCCAGGTACGAGCAGTACTTC
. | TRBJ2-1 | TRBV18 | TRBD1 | CASSRRTGTNEQFF | TGTGCCAGCTCACGAAGGACAGGAACCAATGAGCAGTTCTTC
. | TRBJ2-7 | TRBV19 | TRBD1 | CASSKTGAASSYEQYF | TGTGCCAGTAGTAAGACAGGGGCCGCTAGCTCCTACGAGCAGTACTTC
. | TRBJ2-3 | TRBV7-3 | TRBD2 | CASSLSGSADTQYF | TGTGCCAGCAGCTTAAGCGGGAGCGCTGATACGCAGTATTTT
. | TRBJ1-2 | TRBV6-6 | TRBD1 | CASRGQGARGYTF | TGTGCCAGCAGGGGACAGGGGGCGCGTGGCTACACCTTC
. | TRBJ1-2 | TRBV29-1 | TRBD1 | CSVEVWDRGRGNYGYTF | TGCAGCGTTGAAGTCTGGGACAGGGGCCGGGGTAACTATGGCTACACCTTC
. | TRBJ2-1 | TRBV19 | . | CASSRYKNNEQFF | TGTGCCAGTTCCCGATACAAGAACAATGAGCAGTTCTTC
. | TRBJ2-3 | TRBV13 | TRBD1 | CASSPGQGAIDTQYF | TGTGCCAGCAGCCCGGGACAGGGGGCAATAGATACGCAGTATTTT
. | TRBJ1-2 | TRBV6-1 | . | CASRESSNYGYTF | TGTGCCAGCAGGGAGAGTTCTAACTATGGCTACACCTTC
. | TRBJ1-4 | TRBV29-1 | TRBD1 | CSVAGQGGGLNEKLFF | TGCAGCGTTGCCGGACAGGGTGGCGGTCTGAATGAAAAACTGTTTTTT
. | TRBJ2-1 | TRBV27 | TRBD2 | CASRLAGLSYNEQFF | TGTGCCAGCAGACTAGCGGGACTCTCCTACAATGAGCAGTTCTTC
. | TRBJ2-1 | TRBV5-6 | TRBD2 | CASSRGTASGINEQFF | TGTGCCAGCAGCCGAGGGACTGCTAGCGGGATTAATGAGCAGTTCTTC
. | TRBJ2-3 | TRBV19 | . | CASSSRPGFSTDTQYF | TGTGCCAGTAGTTCCCGTCCGGGGTTTAGCACAGATACGCAGTATTTT
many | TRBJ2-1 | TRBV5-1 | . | CASSLTGSSYNEQFF | TGCGCCAGCAGCTTGACAGGGAGCTCCTACAATGAGCAGTTCTTC
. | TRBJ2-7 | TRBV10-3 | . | CAISESNKPYEQYF | TGTGCCATCAGTGAGTCGAATAAGCCCTACGAGCAGTACTTC
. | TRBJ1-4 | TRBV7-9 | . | CASSLLTATNEKLFF | TGTGCCAGCAGCTTATTAACGGCAACTAATGAAAAACTGTTTTTT
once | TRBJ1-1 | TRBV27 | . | CASSLFGGGTEAFF | TGTGCCAGCAGTTTATTTGGGGGAGGAACTGAAGCTTTCTTT
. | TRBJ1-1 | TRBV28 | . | CASSLGGARKNTEAFF | TGTGCCAGCAGTTTAGGAGGGGCCCGGAAGAACACTGAAGCTTTCTTT
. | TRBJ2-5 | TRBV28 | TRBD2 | CASSWTSGTATQYF | TGTGCCAGCAGCTGGACTAGCGGTACGGCAACCCAGTACTTC
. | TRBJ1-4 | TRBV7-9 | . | CASSLNQGDEKLFF | TGTGCCAGCAGCTTAAACCAGGGCGACGAAAAACTGTTTTTT
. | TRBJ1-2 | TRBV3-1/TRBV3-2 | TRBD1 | CASSPTGQGDYGYTF | TGTGCCAGCAGCCCTACCGGACAGGGTGATTATGGCTACACCTTC
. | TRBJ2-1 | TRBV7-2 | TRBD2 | CASSSRTSSVNEQFF | TGTGCCAGCAGCTCTCGGACTAGCTCGGTCAATGAGCAGTTCTTC
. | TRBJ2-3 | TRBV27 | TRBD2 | CASSLRTSDTDTQYF | TGTGCCAGCAGTTTAAGGACTAGCGACACAGATACGCAGTATTTT
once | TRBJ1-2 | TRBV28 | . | CASSLGRYGYTF | TGTGCCAGCAGTTTGGGGAGATATGGCTACACCTTC
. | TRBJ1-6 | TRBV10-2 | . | CASSESLTDSPLHF | TGCGCCAGCAGTGAGAGTCTAACAGACTCACCCCTCCACTTT
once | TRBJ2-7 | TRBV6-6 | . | CASLSGFSYEQYF | TGTGCCAGTCTGTCAGGGTTTTCCTACGAGCAGTACTTC
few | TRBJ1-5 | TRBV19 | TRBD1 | CASISTTGGQPQHF | TGTGCCAGTATTTCAACGACAGGGGGACAGCCCCAGCATTTT
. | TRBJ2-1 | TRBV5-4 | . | CASSLTGTGTNEQFF | TGTGCCAGCAGCTTGACCGGAACAGGGACGAATGAGCAGTTCTTC
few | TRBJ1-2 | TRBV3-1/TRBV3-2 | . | CASSPTGGYGYTF | TGTGCCAGCAGCCCAACGGGGGGCTATGGCTACACCTTC
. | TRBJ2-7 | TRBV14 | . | CASSLDRIYEQYF | TGTGCCAGCAGCTTGGACAGAATCTACGAGCAGTACTTC
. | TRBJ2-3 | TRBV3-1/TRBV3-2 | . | CASSQDGRLSTDTQYF | TGTGCCAGCAGCCAAGATGGCAGACTAAGCACAGATACGCAGTATTTT
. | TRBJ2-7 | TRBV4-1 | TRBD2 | CASSQLPGLAFSEQYF | TGCGCCAGCAGCCAACTTCCGGGACTAGCTTTCTCCGAGCAGTACTTC
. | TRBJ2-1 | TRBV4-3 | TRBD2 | CASSQHLAGGYNEQFF | TGCGCCAGCAGCCAACACCTAGCGGGAGGCTACAATGAGCAGTTCTTC
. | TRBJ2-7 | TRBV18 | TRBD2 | CASSPPVVAGVGEQYF | TGTGCCAGCTCACCACCCGTTGTAGCGGGAGTGGGGGAGCAGTACTTC
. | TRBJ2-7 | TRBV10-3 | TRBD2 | CAISESIQREGLNEQYF | TGTGCCATCAGTGAGTCGATACAGCGGGAGGGACTTAACGAGCAGTACTTC
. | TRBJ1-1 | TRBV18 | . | CASSRISGEMNTEAFF | TGTGCCAGCTCACGTATCTCTGGGGAGATGAACACTGAAGCTTTCTTT
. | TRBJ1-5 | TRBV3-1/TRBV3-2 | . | CASSQSRGDQPQHF | TGTGCCAGCAGCCAGTCCCGGGGTGATCAGCCCCAGCATTTT
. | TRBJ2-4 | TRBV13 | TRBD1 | CASSLAGAVRQGKDF | TGTGCCAGCAGCTTAGCGGGGGCCGTAAGACAGGGGAAGGACTTC
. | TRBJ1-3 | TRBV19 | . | CASSRRGSGNTIYF | TGTGCCAGTAGTAGGAGGGGATCTGGAAACACCATATATTTT
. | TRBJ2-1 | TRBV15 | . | CATSRDRLPPFF | TGTGCCACCAGCAGAGATCGGTTGCCCCCGTTCTTC
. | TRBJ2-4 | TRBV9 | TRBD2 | CASSGAGASKNIQYF | TGTGCCAGCAGCGGCGCGGGAGCCTCCAAAAACATTCAGTACTTC
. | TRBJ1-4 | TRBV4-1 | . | CASNTGSGEKLFF | TGCGCCAGCAATACAGGGTCGGGCGAAAAACTGTTTTTT
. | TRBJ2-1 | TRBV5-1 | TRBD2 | CASSLSTSGRNEQFF | TGCGCCAGCAGCTTGTCGACTAGCGGGAGAAATGAGCAGTTCTTC
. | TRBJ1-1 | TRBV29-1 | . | CSVEGHPGGTEAFF | TGCAGCGTTGAAGGTCATCCGGGGGGCACTGAAGCTTTCTTT
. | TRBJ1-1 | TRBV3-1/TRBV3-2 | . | CASSQHQGVVNTEAFF | TGTGCCAGCAGCCAACACCAGGGCGTAGTGAACACTGAAGCTTTCTTT
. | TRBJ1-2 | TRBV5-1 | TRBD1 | CASSFDPGQSSYGYTF | TGCGCCAGCAGCTTTGACCCGGGACAGTCTAGCTATGGCTACACCTTC
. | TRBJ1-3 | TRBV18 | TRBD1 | CASSPRQGGAGNTIYF | TGTGCCAGCTCACCCAGACAGGGGGGAGCTGGAAACACCATATATTTT
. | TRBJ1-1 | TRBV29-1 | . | CSVVPAPTPMNTEAFF | TGCAGCGTCGTACCCGCTCCAACTCCTATGAACACTGAAGCTTTCTTT
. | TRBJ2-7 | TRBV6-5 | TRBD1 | CASRQNRGVTHEQYF | TGTGCCAGCAGGCAAAACAGGGGTGTAACGCACGAGCAGTACTTC
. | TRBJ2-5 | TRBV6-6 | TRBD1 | CASSPRDRGSLETQYF | TGTGCCAGCAGTCCGCGGGACAGGGGATCCTTAGAGACCCAGTACTTC